This T cell receptor (beta chain) was recovered during a study of molecular identifiers for immune sequencing clone quantification. The overall study: In replicates, the authors split RNA from 20,000 or 100,000 naive CD8 cells five ways and sequenced four.

The CDR3 has 17 amino acids. V lost 2 bases and J lost 3; bases outside the gene matches: 9. Germline V gene data show CDR1 as SGHVS and CDR2 as FQNEAQ. Sorted inputs of about 19,000 to 1,100,000 cells, with 10%, 30% or 50% RNA, yielded naive CD8 libraries. This clonotype was recorded at least ten times. The antigen remains unidentified. TCRdb reanalysed the PCR reads using MiXCR and keeps one entry per CDR3 protein. The repertoire has just over 95,000 distinct CDR3 sequences, less than 25% of them found once; the top ten carry approximately 0.94%. Study findings and constraints: Clones with over 20 RNA copies captured over 97% of effector molecules but under 1% of naive ones.

The V call is TRBV7-8, the J call TRBJ1-5, with 8 bases fitting TRBD1. The clonotype was recovered from a human donor in good health. Some libraries in this study had Jurkat cell RNA spiked in. The sample comprised naive CD8+ T cells from blood, with Jurkat cell RNA spiked in. Subset indicated: FACS-sorted CD8+CD4-CCR7+CD45RA+ naive T cells. In DNA form, the CDR3 reads TGTGCCAGCAGCTTAATTCAGGGACAGGTGTACAATCAGCCCCAGCATTTT. As protein: CASSLIQGQVYNQPQHF. Supplemented by reference TRBV7-8 and TRBJ1-5, the full variable domain reads GAGVSQSPRYKVAKRGQDVALRCDPISGHVSLFWYQQALGQGPEFLTYFQNEAQLDKSGLPSDRFFAERPEGSVSTLKIQRTQQEDSAVYLCASSLIQGQVYNQPQHFGDGTRLSIL.